This T cell receptor beta chain was documented in a study of CD8 T cells in ankylosing spondylitis. TCRdb re-called the 5' RACE reads with MiXCR, one entry per CDR3 protein. Of around 39,000 distinct CDR3 sequences listed, about 17% were seen once; the top ten hold 45%. The CDR3 runs to 16 residues. Unmatched junction bases numbered 12, after V lost 6 bases and J lost 1 base. Per germline, CDR1 MNHEY and CDR2 SVGEGT. Only a few counts were recorded for this clonotype. This chain joins TRBV6-2 or TRBV6-3 and TRBJ2-7, with 7 bases identical to TRBD1. The sequencing sample was made of blood. The receptor comes from a male donor with ankylosing spondylitis or in good health (not recorded which). The CDR3 DNA sequence: TGTGCCAGCAGCCAGTTAAAAAAGGACAGGTCCTACGAGCAGTACTTC. Translation gives CASSQLKKDRSYEQYF.